In its sample, the clone carrying this TCR beta chain was seen a few times. Germline assignment: CDR1 MGHRA and CDR2 YSYEKL. The CDR3 extends over 15 amino acids. V was pared by 1 base and J by 2 bases, with 5 bases of the junction left unmatched. The time point is: persistent/refractory GD, antithyroid drugs over 5 years with positive TRAb. Making the TCR library involved RNA that had been extracted from PBMCs. The data stem from a study of regulatory T cells in long-lasting Graves disease. iRepertoire HTBI primers and Arm-PCR of CDR3 regions built TCR beta libraries. TCRdb re-derived calls from the multiplex PCR reads in MiXCR, one entry per CDR3 protein. The table shows 310,000 or so distinct CDR3 sequences, with roughly 21% occurring only once.

This sample comprised peripheral blood mononuclear cells (PBMCs), obtained when the disease was refractory, from a patient treated with antithyroid drugs. This sequence was found in a female donor with Graves disease. V and J are TRBV4-1 and TRBJ2-7, with 7 bases lining up with TRBD1. The CDR3 reads CASSQVSGTAYEQYF. The CDR3 DNA is TGCGCCAGCAGCCAAGTCAGTGGGACAGCCTACGAGCAGTACTTC.